This T cell receptor beta chain was recovered during a study of CD8+CD57+ T cells in acquired aplastic anemia. The overall study: Roughly 3 ug was the average amount of DNA from sorted CD4+ and CD8+ cells.

Study results and caveats: The study found no significant CD8+ Simpson's diversity difference between patients and controls. The study identified about 30 CD8+ CDR3 sequences shared by patients and controls.

Points on this clonotype: Its antigen remains unidentified.

According to the study, genomic DNA was the template for TCR beta VDJ and CDR3 profiling. MiXCR, run by TCRdb on the reads, gives a single entry per CDR3 protein. The sample lists more than 150,000 distinct CDR3 sequences; around 50% were seen once. Patients included in sequencing had previously demonstrated CD8+CD57+ cell expansion by flow cytometry. Every one of the patients had aplastic anemia (severe, acquired). This CDR3 spans 13 amino acids. The germline V gene encodes CDR1 SGHDT and CDR2 YYEEEE. V dropped 1 base and J dropped 4 bases, with 7 bases sitting between them. The receptor was isolated from a human donor with aplastic anemia. Sequenced material: sorted CD4+, CD8+, or CD8+CD57+ T cells (not recorded which) from PBMCs. The chain combines TRBV5-6 with TRBJ2-3; D unresolved. The CDR3 bases are TGTGCCAGCAGCTTGCCGGTCTCAGATACGCAGTATTTT. It encodes CASSLPVSDTQYF.